The 18 T cell receptor beta chains below were found in one sample sequenced in a study of T cell responses to AZD1222 COVID-19 vaccine. TCRdb's copy holds only in-frame clones and misses some; the assay was immunoSEQ multiplex PCR. There are more than 60,000 clones in the sample; 83% occur only once, and approximately 1.2% lies in the top ten. The specimen was peripheral blood, collected 28 days after the second AZD1222 dose. The receptors were sampled from an adult who received the AZD1222 COVID-19 vaccine.

This chain connects TRBV18 to TRBJ1-1; 8 nucleotides line up with TRBD1. The CDR3 is made up of 13 amino acids. The V segment lost 3 bases and the J segment 6 bases; nucleotides outside the gene matches: 3. Looked up from germline, CDR1 is KGHSH and CDR2 is LQKENI. This CDR3 is CASSPGQVSEAFF. CDR3 DNA sequence: TGTGCCAGCTCACCGGGACAGGTTTCTGAAGCTTTCTTT.

The chain uses TRBV18 and TRBJ1-1; maybe TRBD1 (5 bases). The V end lost 6 bases, the J end lost 1 base, and 24 bases lay between the germline ends. Germline V gene sequence: CDR1 KGHSH, CDR2 LQKENI. This CDR3 is 18 amino acids long. The CDR3 DNA reads TGTGCCAGCTCGAGTAGAGGGGATAGGCCCTCAAGGAACACTGAAGCTTTCTTT. This translates into CASSSRGDRPSRNTEAFF.

V is TRBV28 and J is TRBJ2-3; no reliable D call. This CDR3 has 11 residues. In germline, CDR1 is MDHEN, CDR2 SYDVKM. V dropped 8 bases and J dropped 6 bases, with 9 bases sitting between them. The CDR3 DNA reads as TGTGCCAGCGGGCGTTTGGATACGCAGTATTTT. This encodes CASGRLDTQYF.

This clone was counted once. The rearrangement links TRBV24-1 to TRBJ2-1; TRBD2 might be the D (5 bases). CDR3 length equals 15 residues. Germline V gene data show CDR1 as KGHDR and CDR2 as SFDVKD. Trimming pared 5 bases from V and 7 bases from J, leaving 17 bases between. CDR3: CATSGFAGFGNEQFF. CDR3 DNA sequence: TGTGCCACCAGTGGATTTGCGGGTTTCGGGAATGAGCAGTTCTTC.

A few counts support this clone. V gene TRBV7-3 combines with J gene TRBJ2-1; D is uncertain. Germline-derived CDR1 and CDR2 are SGHTA and FQGTGA. V was clipped by 1 base and J by 12 bases, with 16 bases between them. This CDR3 is built from 14 residues. This chain's CDR3 is CASSLSGQSTTQFF. In DNA, the CDR3 is TGTGCCAGCAGCTTAAGTGGGCAATCAACAACGCAGTTCTTC. Together with reference TRBV7-3 and TRBJ2-1, the CDR3 gives the full variable domain: GAGVSQTPSNKVTEKGKYVELRCDPISGHTALYWYRQSLGQGPEFLIYFQGTGAADDSGLPNDRFFAVRPEGSVSTLKIQRTERGDSAVYLCASSLSGQSTTQFFGPGTRLTVL.

Only a few counts were recorded for this clone. The V call is TRBV7-9, the J call TRBJ1-5; possibly TRBD1 for D (5 bases). V lost 1 base to trimming and J lost 6 bases, with 10 bases between them. CDR1 is SEHNR, CDR2 FQNEAQ, per germline (reference sequence). The CDR3 contains 14 residues. Written as DNA, the CDR3 is TGTGCCAGCAGCTTAGGTGGGGCAAGTCAGCCCCAGCATTTT. Protein sequence: CASSLGGASQPQHF.

This chain joins TRBV24-1 and TRBJ2-3, with D unresolved. Trimming left V 5 bases short and J 2 bases short, with 16 bases between. Germline assignment: CDR1 KGHDR and CDR2 SFDVKD. The CDR3 extends over 16 amino acids. This CDR3 reads CATSGEGFRDTDTQYF. For the CDR3, the DNA is TGTGCCACCAGTGGGGAAGGATTCCGAGACACAGATACGCAGTATTTT.

In its sample, this clone was seen a few times. The rearrangement joins TRBV24-1 to TRBJ2-2; no clear D gene. The CDR3 is 13 residues long. Germline V gene sequence: CDR1 KGHDR, CDR2 SFDVKD. Between the trimmed V and J ends, which lost 6 bases and 0 bases, there was a span of 4 bases. CDR3 protein: CATSYANTGELFF. As DNA, the CDR3 is TGTGCCACCAGTTACGCGAACACCGGGGAGCTGTTTTTT.

This chain joins TRBV7-8 and TRBJ1-2; no firm D call. CDR1 is SGHVS and CDR2 is FQNEAQ in the germline V gene. The V and J ends lost 1 base and 2 bases respectively, with 23 bases between them. The CDR3 sequence is 19 residues long. The CDR3 DNA sequence: TGTGCCAGCAGCTTAGGTCACACGGCCCGAACTATTCCGAACTATGGCTACACCTTC. Its protein is CASSLGHTARTIPNYGYTF.

The chain employs TRBV11-3 and TRBJ2-1; the D gene could be TRBD1 or TRBD2 (5 bases each). The CDR3 sequence is 15 residues long. The germline V gene has CDR1 SGHNT and CDR2 YENEEA. V lost 4 bases, J lost 3 bases, and 13 bases lay in between. The CDR3 spells CASSSGRALYNEQFF. In DNA, the CDR3 is TGTGCCAGCAGCTCGGGGCGGGCGCTCTACAATGAGCAGTTCTTC.

This chain connects TRBV5-1 to TRBJ2-7; D call uncertain. Per the germline V gene, CDR1 is SGHRS and CDR2 is YFSETQ. This CDR3 contains 14 residues. Trimming stripped 0 bases from V and 0 bases from J, with 7 bases between. DNA for the CDR3: TGCGCCAGCAGCTTGGAAGGTAGCTCCTACGAGCAGTACTTC. Translation gives CASSLEGSSYEQYF.

This clone was detected a few times. For the CDR3, the DNA is TGTGCCAGCAGCTTTGGACCTGGAAACACCATATATTTT. It translates to CASSFGPGNTIYF. The rearrangement links TRBV7-2 to TRBJ1-3; D is unclear. This CDR3 comprises 13 residues. Trimming removed 3 bases from V and 2 bases from J, with 5 bases in between. From germline, CDR1 is SGHTA and CDR2 FQGNSA.

The chain combines TRBV19 with TRBJ2-2, with a weak D call TRBD1 (6 bases). Trimming removed 3 bases at V and 6 bases at J, with 14 bases between. Germline assignment: CDR1 LNHDA and CDR2 SQIVND (reference sequence). The CDR3 spans 15 residues. CDR3 in amino acids: CASSIARGSPGELFF. In nucleotides, the CDR3 is TGTGCCAGTAGTATTGCCAGGGGATCACCCGGGGAGCTGTTTTTT.

The chain carries TRBV3-1 (or the pseudogene TRBV3-2) and TRBJ2-7, with 7 bases fitting TRBD2. J gave up 4 bases and V 0 bases, and 6 bases lay outside the gene matches. The CDR3 extends over 15 amino acids. Germline V gives CDR1 LGHDT, CDR2 YNNKEL (reference sequence). Here the CDR3 DNA reads TGTGCCAGCAGCCAAGATGCGAGCGGGGCTTACGAGCAGTACTTC. It codes for CASSQDASGAYEQYF.

The count of this clone is one. The J gene is TRBJ1-5, the V gene TRBV28; D is uncertain. Germline loops: CDR1 MDHEN, CDR2 SYDVKM. The V and J ends lost 1 base and 0 bases respectively, with 10 bases between them. This CDR3 is 16 amino acids long. CDR3 in amino acids: CASSLLEFISNQPQHF. CDR3 bases: TGTGCCAGCAGTTTATTAGAATTTATTAGCAATCAGCCCCAGCATTTT.

The J gene is TRBJ2-7, the V gene TRBV28; perhaps TRBD2 as D (6 bases). The CDR3 is made up of 14 amino acids. Germline assignment: CDR1 MDHEN and CDR2 SYDVKM. V dropped 10 bases and J dropped 2 bases, with 18 bases sitting between them. CDR3 in amino acids: CATYLARLPYEQYF. CDR3 coding DNA: TGTGCCACCTACCTAGCGCGCCTCCCCTACGAGCAGTACTTC.

CDR3 residues: CASSEFGRGGYTF. In nucleotides, the CDR3 is TGCGCCAGCAGTGAGTTCGGGCGTGGTGGCTACACCTTC. The chain couples TRBV10-2 to TRBJ1-2; D is unclear. Trimming cost V 1 base and J 7 bases, with 10 bases left between them. CDR3 size: 13 residues. CDR1 WSHSY and CDR2 SAAADI come from the germline V gene.

The V and J genes are TRBV7-2 and TRBJ2-2, with D possibly matching TRBD2 (6 bases). The CDR3 length is 15 residues. Trimming took 3 bases from V and 7 from J, leaving 15 bases between them. CDR1 is SGHTA and CDR2 is FQGNSA in the germline V gene. CDR3 protein: CASSFFGWGGGELFF. Here the CDR3 DNA reads TGTGCCAGCAGCTTTTTCGGATGGGGAGGCGGGGAGCTGTTTTTT.